The entry below describes one T cell receptor beta chain. The clone's antigen remains unknown. Base qualities are not recorded, but no much larger clone differs from it by a single base. Looking up the germline V gene yields CDR1 SQVTM and CDR2 ANQGSEA. The CDR3, from cysteine to phenylalanine, totals 14 residues. CDR3 DNA only is kept here, 42 bases in frame from base 1. The germline V and J ends show losses of 4 bases and 0 bases respectively, and no gene match explains 3 bases of the junction. TCR beta CDR3 regions were amplified from RNA transcripts for repertoire sequencing. The first round of RT-PCR was done with HTBI primers and the Qiagen OneStep RT-PCR kit, and was followed by a second round of multiplex PCR, then size selection and purification. Libraries were sequenced on an Illumina HiSeq2000 using paired-end 100 bp reads. The published analysis was carried out like this. SOAPnuke was used to process the reads, throwing out any read that had adapters, had uncalled bases, had a mean Phred below 15, or lacked an exact constant-primer or identifier match. COPE v1.2.5 was used to merge the high-quality paired reads. Each unique nucleotide sequence was treated as a clonotype, and MiTCR v1.1 was used to align the clonotypes to the IMGT TRB V, D and J references. The analysis was limited to V-J combinations with a frequency above 0.0001, which together covered 99.2% of the repertoires. A TCR clonal expansion and chaos score per V-J combination was defined as the ratio of F50 clonal expansion to chaos observed in the TCRdist matrix. Welch's t-statistics and random forest were used to reduce features to about a dozen V-J combinations, which were fed into a naive Bayes classifier. The Morisita-Horn index was used to measure how similar the thyroid and blood repertoires were. TCRdb itself trimmed the public reads at Q25 with fastp, ran MiXCR and retained productive beta chains. Rows are combined by CDR3 protein, so each entry shows the most common genes and DNA. V and J calls and clone size were set by TCRdb, not the authors. The sample has about 740,000 distinct CDR3 sequences on record, 35% to 50% of them singletons. Approximately 43% of the sample goes to the ten largest clones.

The sample is drawn from a study of Graves' ophthalmopathy and Graves' hyperthyroidism (dated by TCRdb to the late 2010s). With regard to the full study: Peripheral blood was collected at initial diagnosis, prior to any treatment. The independent validation cohort included 18 hyperthyroidism patients plus 17 patients who later progressed from hyperthyroidism to ophthalmopathy. Following sampling, methimazole starting at 30 mg daily was administered to hyperthyroidism patients, and high-dose intravenous methylprednisolone was administered to ophthalmopathy patients. The study used TCR beta repertoire signatures to distinguish Graves' ophthalmopathy from Graves' hyperthyroidism and to predict progression to ophthalmopathy. To explore V-J signatures distinguishing ophthalmopathy from hyperthyroidism, a discovery set of around 97 patients (roughly 45 ophthalmopathy, some 57 stable hyperthyroidism) was enrolled. In total, around 140 blood samples were TCR-sequenced: 43 ophthalmopathy, 75 hyperthyroidism and some 17 hyperthyroidism-to-ophthalmopathy patients. In roughly 6 hyperthyroidism patients, the T-cell repertoire of thyroid tissue was compared with the T-cell repertoire of blood.

The study at large found these results: No statistical method was used to predetermine the sample size, and group allocation was not hidden from the investigators. In validation, the model predicted ophthalmopathy progression with about 71% sensitivity and 72.22% specificity; some 13 predicted patients were CT-confirmed with GO in a median of approximately 6.2 months. Most expanded thyroid clonotypes with a frequency above 0.001 also appeared in blood, which suggests that blood repertoires may reflect the immune response in the thyroid. In cross-validation, the 13-signature model distinguished ophthalmopathy from stable hyperthyroidism with more than 85% sensitivity and about 81% specificity, while in the test set the corresponding values were roughly 80% and 75%.

Patients with ophthalmopathy had moderately to severely active disease, with a Clinical Activity Score of 3 or more, a NOSPECS grade of 4 or more, and a disease duration of less than 3 months. Patients with other autoimmune diseases, uncontrolled infections, pregnancy or lactation were excluded. Clinical symptoms, serum thyroxine, TRAb, thyroid ultrasound and orbital computed tomography were used for diagnosis. Using Ficoll-Paque density gradient centrifugation, PBMCs were isolated from 9 to 10 ml of fresh peripheral blood. Total RNA was extracted using Trizol reagent, and RNA quality was checked on an Agilent 2100 Bioanalyzer.

The clonotype was recovered from an adult man with Graves' ophthalmopathy. Sample: peripheral blood. This chain is built from TRBV29-1 and TRBJ1-2, with TRBD1 identical over 9 junction bases. Here is the DNA: TGCAGCGTTGGACAGGGGGGGGCTAACTATGGCTACACCTTC. It translates as CSVGQGGANYGYTF.